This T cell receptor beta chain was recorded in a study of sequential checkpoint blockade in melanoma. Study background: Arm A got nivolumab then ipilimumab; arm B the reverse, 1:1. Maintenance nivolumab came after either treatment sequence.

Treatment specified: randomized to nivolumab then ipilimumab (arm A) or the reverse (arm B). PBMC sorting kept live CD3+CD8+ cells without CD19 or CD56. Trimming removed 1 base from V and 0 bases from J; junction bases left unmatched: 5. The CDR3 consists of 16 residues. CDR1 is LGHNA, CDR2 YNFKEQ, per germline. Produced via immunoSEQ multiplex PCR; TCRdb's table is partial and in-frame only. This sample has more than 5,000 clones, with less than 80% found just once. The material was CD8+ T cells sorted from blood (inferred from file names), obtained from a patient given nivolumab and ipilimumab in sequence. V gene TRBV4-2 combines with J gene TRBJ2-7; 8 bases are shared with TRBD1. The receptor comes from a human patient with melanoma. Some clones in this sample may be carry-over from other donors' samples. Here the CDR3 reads CASSQGRTGSSYEQYF. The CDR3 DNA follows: TGTGCCAGCAGCCAAGGTCGGACAGGGAGCTCCTACGAGCAGTACTTC.